This T cell receptor beta chain originates from a study of blood T cell repertoires in COVID-19. About the research overall: Samples taken during acute and convalescent COVID-19 were collected in the United States, Italy and Spain.

Data came from immunoSEQ multiplex PCR; TCRdb stores just in-frame clones and leaves some out. The profile shows just over 250,000 clones, 70% to 90% of them singletons. Trimming at V came to 7 bases and at J to 1 base, leaving 8 bases not matched to a gene. Germline-derived CDR1 and CDR2 are MDHEN and SYDVKM. There are 15 residues in the CDR3. The V and J genes are TRBV28 and TRBJ2-5, with 8 bases fitting TRBD1. The receptor was derived from a woman aged 50 to 60 with acute or convalescent COVID-19. The sequenced material came from peripheral blood. CDR3: CASTDPGGIQETQYF. The CDR3, as DNA: TGTGCCAGCACCGATCCAGGGGGCATCCAAGAGACCCAGTACTTC. The variable domain in full, completed from reference TRBV28 and TRBJ2-5, reads DVKVTQSSRYLVKRTGEKVFLECVQDMDHENMFWYRQDPGLGLRLIYFSYDVKMKEKGDIPEGYSVSREKKERFSLILESASTNQTSMYLCASTDPGGIQETQYFGPGTRLLVL.